The clone carrying this T cell receptor (beta chain) has more than one count but fewer than ten. The sample originates from a study of blood T cell repertoires in COVID-19. Study at large: PBMCs, B-cell-depleted T cells, or T cells provided the cDNA or gDNA that made up the material.

Germline V gene lookup returns CDR1 SGHTA and CDR2 FQGNSA. J gave up 4 bases and V 3 bases, and 2 bases lay outside the gene matches. This CDR3 has 13 residues. Authors' methods: Amplification of reference gene primers provided the estimated nucleated cell counts. Produced via immunoSEQ multiplex PCR; TCRdb's table is partial and in-frame only. The V and J calls and clone size are taken from that table; D and trimming were inferred from the DNA. The sample contains roughly 250,000 clones, approximately 78% of which appear only once. This TCR was sampled from a woman aged 60-75 years with active or convalescent COVID-19. Sample: peripheral blood. The chain carries TRBV7-2 and TRBJ1-2; 7 bases line up with TRBD1. The CDR3 bases are TGTGCCAGCAGCTTCGGACAGGTCTATGGCTACACCTTC. Translating it yields CASSFGQVYGYTF.